This T cell receptor beta chain was sequenced for a study of blood T cell repertoires in COVID-19 (dated by TCRdb to the early 2020s). With respect to the entire study: Samples from collaborators originated in the United States, Italy and Spain and spanned both the acute and convalescent phases of COVID-19. The prospective study material was composed of cDNA or gDNA derived from T cells, B-cell-depleted T cells, or PBMCs. Subjects who had been exposed to COVID-19, were actively infected with it, or had recovered from it provided the deeply sampled blood TCRbeta repertoires that made up the dataset. The repertoires were made available in a free public database intended to serve as a resource for research on the immune response to SARS-CoV-2. The samples were drawn from the first 160 participants of the ongoing ImmuneRACE study and from some 1,300 subjects provided by 6 global collaborators. Nearly every sample came with metadata listing a de-identified subject ID, COVID-19 status, age in years and sex. Where available, HLA class I and class II types were obtained from metadata supplied by the sample provider rather than from assay-based typing. Broad study findings and their caveats: The amount of clinical and demographic metadata varied by source and participant and was provided uncurated.

Enrolling through a virtual design, the prospective study's participants ranged in age from roughly 18 to 95 years and lived across 24 United States geographic areas. Cohort assignment in the prospective study relied on participant-reported clinical history from a screening survey and a study questionnaire. Recovered participants in ImmuneRACE Cohort 3 were defined by two consecutive negative NP/OP PCR tests, clearance by a healthcare professional, or resolution of symptoms. Mobile phlebotomists in the prospective study collected whole blood, serum and a nasopharyngeal or oropharyngeal swab from every participant. Participants in the prospective study had the option to provide additional blood draws and questionnaires over a roughly 2-month period. Prospective study blood samples were shipped either frozen or at room temperature before DNA extraction. To note about this clone: The antigen it recognizes is unknown. Base-call qualities are not available, and no considerably larger clone is one nucleotide away.

The immunoSEQ Assay, a bias-controlled multiplex PCR, was used to amplify TCRbeta CDR3 regions from genomic DNA. Under the source paper's analysis protocol: The number of nucleated cells in each sample was estimated from the amplification of reference gene primers within the assay. To quantify the absolute abundance of each unique TCRbeta CDR3 rearrangement, sequence reads were collapsed and filtered. For each sample, productive Simpson clonality was calculated as the square root of Simpson's diversity index across productive rearrangements. Sourced from immuneACCESS, this table was stored by TCRdb with only in-frame sequences that have V and J called. A share of the clones is absent; for the studies checked, an unresolved V gene accounts for under half, and the remainder has no known explanation. Clone size and the V and J calls come from that table; the DNA yielded D and trimming. The sample table holds roughly 280,000 clones, of which around 89% were seen once. Around 2.9% of the sample comes from the top ten.

Based on the germline V gene, the CDR1 and CDR2 sequences are ENHRY and SYGVKD. Here V drops 8 bases and J drops 4 bases, and the junction holds 6 bases not matched to any gene. The CDR3 goes from the cysteine to the phenylalanine over 14 residues. The entry retains the CDR3 DNA only, 42 bases that are in frame from base 1. The chain is assembled from TRBV10-3 and TRBJ2-1; 9 middle bases align to TRBD2. The sequence derives from a woman aged 45 to 65 who had recovered from COVID-19. Sequenced: PBMCs or T cells enriched from blood (not recorded which). The bases read TGTGCCATCGGCCTAGCGGGGCGGTACAATGAGCAGTTCTTC. This codes for CAIGLAGRYNEQFF.